A single sample gave rise to the 12 T cell receptor beta chains below, sequenced in a study of CXCR3-negative and CXCR3-positive naive CD8 T cells. Each TRB cDNA library was prepared by 5' RACE (with UMI labels). Following a re-call of the 5' RACE reads, TCRdb has one entry per CDR3 protein and lacks DNA. Here the sample table reports 100,000 to 150,000 distinct CDR3 sequences. The source material was naive CXCR3- CD8+ T cells from blood. The subset is: CD45RO-CCR7+CD27+CD95- naive CD8+ T cells lacking CXCR3 (TNR3-). The receptors shown here come from a human donor in good health. Some clones in this sample may be carry-over from other donors' samples.

V usage is TRBV13 and J usage is TRBJ2-1; TCRdb lists TRBD2, though no DNA is available to test this call. There are 16 residues in the CDR3. From germline, CDR1 is PRHDT and CDR2 FYEKMQ (reference sequence). This chain's CDR3 is CASSLGGTSEYNEQFF.

V and J are TRBV10-3 and TRBJ2-7; absent DNA, TCRdb's TRBD2 call cannot be checked. The V gene's germline CDR1 is ENHRY and CDR2 SYGVKD. The CDR3 covers 15 residues. CDR3 protein: CAISPGTSGSYEQYF.

The gene calls are TRBV4-1 and TRBJ2-2; with no DNA, the TCRdb D assignment of TRBD1 cannot be verified. The CDR3 is made up of 14 amino acids. Germline values: CDR1 MGHRA, CDR2 YSYEKL. CDR3 residues: CASRWTTQARELFF.

The chain employs TRBV7-8 and TRBJ2-7. Germline V gene sequence: CDR1 SGHVS, CDR2 FQNEAQ. CDR3 length equals 15 residues. CDR3: CASSLAGSVSYEQYF.

This sequence joins TRBV7-9 and TRBJ1-1; the TRBD1 assignment by TCRdb is unverifiable without DNA. The CDR3 sequence is 15 residues long. Germline CDR1 is SEHNR and CDR2 is FQNEAQ (reference sequence). The chain's CDR3 is CASSLGLGLITEAFF.

The V call is TRBV27, the J call TRBJ1-2. The CDR3 extends over 15 amino acids. Germline V gene sequence: CDR1 MNHEY, CDR2 SMNVEV (reference sequence). CDR3 sequence: CASTSGWGANYGYTF.

The rearrangement joins TRBV4-2 to TRBJ1-1; TCRdb gives TRBD1 as the D gene, but with no DNA this cannot be confirmed. This CDR3 has 14 residues. Germline-derived CDR1 and CDR2 are LGHNA and YNFKEQ. The CDR3 loop is CASSYGTGHTEAFF.

The gene calls are TRBV4-1 and TRBJ1-3. Germline-derived CDR1 and CDR2 are MGHRA and YSYEKL. This CDR3 has 15 residues. CDR3 region: CASSQDMRAGNTIYF.

The genes are TRBV7-9 and TRBJ1-2; TCRdb's D call, TRBD1, is unchecked because there is no DNA. The length of the CDR3 is 15 residues. From germline, CDR1 is SEHNR and CDR2 FQNEAQ (reference sequence). CDR3 residues: CASSLELGPREGYTF.

The rearrangement uses TRBV4-1 and TRBJ2-2; TCRdb lists TRBD1, though no DNA is available to test this call. The CDR3 is 14 residues long. The germline V gene has CDR1 MGHRA and CDR2 YSYEKL. The CDR3 loop is CASSQRQGPGELFF.

The rearrangement uses TRBV5-5 and TRBJ1-2. This CDR3 contains 13 residues. The V gene's germline CDR1 is SGHKS and CDR2 YYEKEE (reference sequence). The CDR3 sequence: CASIVAETDGYTF.

The chain is built from TRBV4-1 and TRBJ1-2; TCRdb's D call, TRBD1, is unchecked because there is no DNA. The CDR3 totals 15 residues. Per the germline V gene, CDR1 is MGHRA and CDR2 is YSYEKL. CDR3 residues: CASSQDIAGGSGYTF.